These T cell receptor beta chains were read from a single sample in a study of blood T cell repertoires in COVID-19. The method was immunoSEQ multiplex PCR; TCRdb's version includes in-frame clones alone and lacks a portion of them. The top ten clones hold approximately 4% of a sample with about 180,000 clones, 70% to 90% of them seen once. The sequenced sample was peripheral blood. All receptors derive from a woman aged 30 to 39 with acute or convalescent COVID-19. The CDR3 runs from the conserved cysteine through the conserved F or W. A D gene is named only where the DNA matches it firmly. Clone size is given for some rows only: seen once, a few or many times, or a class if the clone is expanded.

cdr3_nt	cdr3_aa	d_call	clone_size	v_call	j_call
TGTGCCAGTAACAGCGGGGACACCGGGGAGCTGTTTTTT	CASNSGDTGELFF	TRBD2	few	TRBV7-2	TRBJ2-2
TGTGCCAGCAGTTTCCTCACCGGGGAGCTGTTTTTT	CASSFLTGELFF	.	.	TRBV6-5	TRBJ2-2
TGTGCCAGCAGCCTGCCGGGTGTTAATGAAAAACTGTTTTTT	CASSLPGVNEKLFF	.	.	TRBV4-2	TRBJ1-4
TGTGCCAGCAGTTTAGTCAGCACCATATATTTT	CASSLVSTIYF	.	.	TRBV28	TRBJ1-3
TGTGCCAGCAGTTTAACGACTAGCTTGGAGACCCAGTACTTC	CASSLTTSLETQYF	TRBD2	.	TRBV27	TRBJ2-5
TGCAGTGCCGTTGGAAACACCATATATTTT	CSAVGNTIYF	.	.	TRBV20-1	TRBJ1-3
TGTGCCAGCTCACCTTCCCACAAGTCAGGCTACGAGCAGTACTTC	CASSPSHKSGYEQYF	.	once	TRBV18	TRBJ2-7
TGCAGCGGAGGAAACACAGATACGCAGTATTTT	CSGGNTDTQYF	.	.	TRBV29-1	TRBJ2-3
TGCGCCAGCAGCTCCACCTTAGCTGGGGGCGCCACCCCGGATTCACCCCTCCACTTT	CASSSTLAGGATPDSPLHF	.	.	TRBV5-1	TRBJ1-6
TGTGCCAGCAGCTCAAGCACAGATACGCAGTATTTT	CASSSSTDTQYF	.	.	TRBV7-9	TRBJ2-3
TGTGCCACCAGCAGAGATACAGGAGGGAATCAGCCCCAGCATTTT	CATSRDTGGNQPQHF	.	.	TRBV15	TRBJ1-5
TGCGCCAGCAGCTTGCAGGGACTTGGGACCCAGTACTTC	CASSLQGLGTQYF	.	.	TRBV5-1	TRBJ2-5
TGTGCCAGCAGCAGGACTAGCGGGAGGGATGAGCAGTTCTTC	CASSRTSGRDEQFF	TRBD2	few	TRBV9	TRBJ2-1
TGTGCCTGGAGTGAACAACAAGAGACCCAGTACTTC	CAWSEQQETQYF	.	once	TRBV30	TRBJ2-5
TGTGCCAGCAGCCGAGGGAGTTTCGATGAGCAGTTCTTC	CASSRGSFDEQFF	.	.	TRBV3-1/TRBV3-2	TRBJ2-1
TGTGCCAGCTCCGAGACTAGCGGGGTGACGCAGTATTTT	CASSETSGVTQYF	TRBD2	.	TRBV2	TRBJ2-3
TGCGCCAGCAGCTTGGCGGGGACTAGCGGGACCGGGGAGCTGTTTTTT	CASSLAGTSGTGELFF	TRBD2	.	TRBV5-1	TRBJ2-2
TGTGCCAGCAGTCACAGGGGTTCCTCTGGAAACACCATATATTTT	CASSHRGSSGNTIYF	TRBD1	.	TRBV6-5	TRBJ1-3
TGTGCCAGCAGCTCCTGGACTACCAATGAGCAGTTCTTC	CASSSWTTNEQFF	.	.	TRBV11-3	TRBJ2-1
TGTGCCATCAGTCACGACGCTGACAGGTCACGTTCACCCCTCCACTTT	CAISHDADRSRSPLHF	.	once	TRBV10-3	TRBJ1-6
TGTGCCAGCAGTTGGACTTTATACAATGAGCAGTTCTTC	CASSWTLYNEQFF	.	.	TRBV6-6	TRBJ2-1
TGTGCCAGCAGCCCCTCCGGGACAGGGGAACAGTACTTC	CASSPSGTGEQYF	TRBD1	few	TRBV7-9	TRBJ2-7
TGCGCCAGCAGTTCAGACCCCGAGCGTATCGATGGCTACACCTTC	CASSSDPERIDGYTF	.	.	TRBV5-1	TRBJ1-2
TGTGCCACCAGTGCCCCAGGGTACGGCTACACCTTC	CATSAPGYGYTF	.	.	TRBV24-1	TRBJ1-2
TGTGCCAGCTCACAAAGGCAGGGAGGGGTCACTGAAGCTTTCTTT	CASSQRQGGVTEAFF	.	.	TRBV18	TRBJ1-1
TGTGCCAGCAGCCCCAACTCTGGGGCCAACGTCCTGACTTTC	CASSPNSGANVLTF	.	few	TRBV7-2	TRBJ2-6
TGTGCCAGCAGTGAAGCGCTTCAGGGGGGCTACACCTTC	CASSEALQGGYTF	.	.	TRBV6-1	TRBJ1-2
TGTGCCAGCAGCCAAGAAGGCAGGGGGCTGACCTACGAGCAGTACTTC	CASSQEGRGLTYEQYF	TRBD1	.	TRBV4-2	TRBJ2-7
TGCGCCAGCAGCGAGGGTGGGCTCAGGCACAGAGATACGCAGTATTTT	CASSEGGLRHRDTQYF	.	.	TRBV5-1	TRBJ2-3
TGTGCCGGAAGCGGGAGGGCATCTCCTGAGCAGTTCTTC	CAGSGRASPEQFF	TRBD2	.	TRBV5-4	TRBJ2-1
TGTGCCAGCAGCCAAGATCTTCGCGGGGAGCTGTTTTTT	CASSQDLRGELFF	.	.	TRBV14	TRBJ2-2
TGTGCCAGCAGCTCCACGTCGGGTCTCGAGACCCAGTACTTC	CASSSTSGLETQYF	.	.	TRBV5-4	TRBJ2-5
TGTGCCAGCAGCTTTACTGCCTCTGCAGAGCAGTTCTTC	CASSFTASAEQFF	.	.	TRBV11-3	TRBJ2-1
TGTGCCAGCAGACCCGGGACTAGCGACTACGAGCAGTACTTC	CASRPGTSDYEQYF	TRBD2	.	TRBV6-6	TRBJ2-7
TGCGCCAGTAGGGGACTGAACACAGATACGCAGTATTTT	CASRGLNTDTQYF	.	.	TRBV5-1	TRBJ2-3
TGTGCCAGCAGCTCGGGTCCCACTCAGCCCCAGCATTTT	CASSSGPTQPQHF	.	few	TRBV11-2	TRBJ1-5
TGCGCCAGCAGCTCACCGGGACAAAACTATGGCTACACCTTC	CASSSPGQNYGYTF	.	.	TRBV5-1	TRBJ1-2
TGCGCCAGCAGCCCAGGGATGCTCTCCTATAATTCACCCCTCCACTTT	CASSPGMLSYNSPLHF	.	.	TRBV5-1	TRBJ1-6
TGTGCCAGCAGCTTACTCGGGTCCCAAGAGACCCAGTACTTC	CASSLLGSQETQYF	.	.	TRBV7-2	TRBJ2-5
TGTGCCAGCAGATTAACACAGATAGGCTCCTACGAGCAGTACTTC	CASRLTQIGSYEQYF	.	.	TRBV27	TRBJ2-7
TGTGCCAGCAGGGCTGGGAGTAGGGCTTTCTTT	CASRAGSRAFF	.	.	TRBV12-3/TRBV12-4	TRBJ1-1
TGTGCCAGCAGTGGGAGGACAGGGGGTAGCTATGGCTACACCTTC	CASSGRTGGSYGYTF	TRBD1	.	TRBV28	TRBJ1-2
TGTGCCAGCAGTACAGGGTGGATTTCACCCCTCCACTTT	CASSTGWISPLHF	.	.	TRBV2	TRBJ1-6
TGCGCCAGCAGCTTGACAGGGAATGAAGAAAAACTGTTTTTT	CASSLTGNEEKLFF	.	.	TRBV5-1	TRBJ1-4
TGTGCCAGCCGGTCTCAGCGAAACAATGAGCAGTTCTTC	CASRSQRNNEQFF	.	.	TRBV27	TRBJ2-1
TGCGCCAGCTCGACGGGGGTACCTACAGATACGCAGTATTTT	CASSTGVPTDTQYF	.	.	TRBV5-1	TRBJ2-3
TGTGCCAGCAGCCAGGACTACACAGATACGCAGTATTTT	CASSQDYTDTQYF	.	few	TRBV7-2	TRBJ2-3
TGTGCCAGCAGCTACGGAGGGGCTGCGCAAGAGACCCAGTACTTC	CASSYGGAAQETQYF	.	.	TRBV7-8	TRBJ2-5
TGTGCCAGCAGCTCGGGACTAGCGGGAGTCCGGGAGCAGTACTTC	CASSSGLAGVREQYF	TRBD2	.	TRBV7-8	TRBJ2-7
TGTGCCAGCAGCTTAGATTGGTCCGGGGAGCAGCCCCAGCATTTT	CASSLDWSGEQPQHF	.	once	TRBV7-9	TRBJ1-5